This is a list of T cell receptor beta chains from one sample in a study of T cell changes during pregnancy in multiple sclerosis. Data came from immunoSEQ multiplex PCR; TCRdb stores just in-frame clones and leaves some out. The data hold around 30,000 clones, with roughly nine tenths observed a single time. Source: CD8+ T cells from peripheral blood mononuclear cells, taken in the first trimester of pregnancy. All receptors derive from a female donor with multiple sclerosis, enrolled in a pregnancy study. CDR3s include the opening cysteine and the closing phenylalanine or tryptophan. Fields, in order: D gene, V gene, J gene, CDR3 protein. D genes are given only for firm matches.

-	TRBV23-1	TRBJ2-7	CASSQLGLTYEQYF
TRBD2	TRBV5-4	TRBJ2-1	CASSTSGSSYNEQFF
TRBD1	TRBV29-1	TRBJ2-7	CSVGQHYEQYF
TRBD2	TRBV9	TRBJ2-7	CASSVWASGSYEQYF
TRBD2	TRBV10-1	TRBJ2-2	CASSVLGREIGTGELFF
TRBD1	TRBV7-9	TRBJ1-1	CASSHSIRGQGRNTEAFF
TRBD1	TRBV5-5	TRBJ1-2	CASSLVDRGTYGYTF
-	TRBV28	TRBJ2-7	CASSLDISYEQYF
-	TRBV13	TRBJ1-2	CASSLGRQNYGYTF
TRBD2	TRBV2	TRBJ2-3	CASNLLAGGPLGTDTQYF
-	TRBV27	TRBJ2-7	CASSDTPGSRDEQYF
TRBD1	TRBV30	TRBJ2-3	CAWSQGARPDTQYF
TRBD2	TRBV9	TRBJ2-3	CASSPRGAGGRSTDTQYF
-	TRBV6-1	TRBJ2-1	CASSVAVLLDEQFF
TRBD1	TRBV11-2	TRBJ1-2	CASSGQGENYGYTF
-	TRBV27	TRBJ2-2	CASSLRGANTGELFF
TRBD1	TRBV14	TRBJ1-2	CASSQYQGARGYTF
TRBD1	TRBV18	TRBJ1-4	CASSRVGTGNEKLFF
-	TRBV4-3	TRBJ2-3	CASSQEIGRVTDTQYF
TRBD2	TRBV29-1	TRBJ2-5	CSVVKAGDQETQYF
TRBD2	TRBV4-3	TRBJ2-5	CASSRSWGREGEETQYF
TRBD1	TRBV6-5	TRBJ2-2	CATAGTGGPGELFF
-	TRBV6-5	TRBJ1-1	CASSYSTWGGNEAFF
TRBD2	TRBV5-6	TRBJ2-1	CASSTSGSSYNEQFF
-	TRBV21-1	TRBJ2-3	CASSRRASGSTDTQYF
-	TRBV12-5	TRBJ2-3	CASGQNLGTDTQYF
TRBD1	TRBV27	TRBJ1-1	CASSLYDRGGTEAFF
-	TRBV9	TRBJ1-1	CASSVNIATPALAEAFF
-	TRBV7-8	TRBJ2-7	CASSLIREQYF
-	TRBV28	TRBJ2-1	CASSSGQTYNEQFF
-	TRBV19	TRBJ1-5	CASSIDLTRGHTVLHQPQHF
-	TRBV5-1	-	CASSLSGQTTTYEQYF
-	TRBV19	TRBJ2-2	CASSRAPGNTGELFF
-	TRBV7-9	TRBJ2-1	CASRQDASSYNEQFF
TRBD1	TRBV5-8	TRBJ2-7	CASSSGQGSNEQYF
-	TRBV5-6	TRBJ1-5	CASSWGGALQPQHF
TRBD2	TRBV5-5	TRBJ2-1	CASSSLSGRADNEQFF
TRBD2	TRBV18	TRBJ2-1	CASSPPLAGRIQGEQFF
-	TRBV5-4	TRBJ2-5	CASSLGVQGSLETQYF
-	TRBV5-1	TRBJ2-1	CASSTRDSSWEVSYNEQFF
TRBD2	TRBV5-3	TRBJ2-7	CARSLTSGRAGEQYF
TRBD2	TRBV29-1	TRBJ2-3	CSVGRTSGTHTDTQYF
TRBD1	TRBV7-9	TRBJ1-2	CASSGGQGSNYGYTF
-	TRBV19	TRBJ2-7	CASSSGFLGLGGEQYF
TRBD2	TRBV7-9	TRBJ2-7	CASSHPRLAGGYEQYF
-	TRBV29-1	TRBJ2-1	CSEPGLPYNEQFF
-	TRBV5-5	TRBJ1-5	CASSYSTRGNQPQHF
-	TRBV6-7	TRBJ1-1	CASSYRGRVGTEAFF
TRBD2	TRBV5-1	TRBJ2-3	CASSEGLAGADTQYF
-	TRBV28	TRBJ2-7	CASSLGGTGAYEQYF
-	TRBV10-3	TRBJ1-5	CAITSESNQPQHF
-	TRBV7-9	TRBJ1-1	CASREPGTEAFF
-	TRBV5-1	TRBJ2-7	CASSFRTGSYEQYF
TRBD1	TRBV6-6	TRBJ2-5	CASSGQGAWETQYF
TRBD1	TRBV7-2	TRBJ2-2	CASSLDPQGAAGELFF